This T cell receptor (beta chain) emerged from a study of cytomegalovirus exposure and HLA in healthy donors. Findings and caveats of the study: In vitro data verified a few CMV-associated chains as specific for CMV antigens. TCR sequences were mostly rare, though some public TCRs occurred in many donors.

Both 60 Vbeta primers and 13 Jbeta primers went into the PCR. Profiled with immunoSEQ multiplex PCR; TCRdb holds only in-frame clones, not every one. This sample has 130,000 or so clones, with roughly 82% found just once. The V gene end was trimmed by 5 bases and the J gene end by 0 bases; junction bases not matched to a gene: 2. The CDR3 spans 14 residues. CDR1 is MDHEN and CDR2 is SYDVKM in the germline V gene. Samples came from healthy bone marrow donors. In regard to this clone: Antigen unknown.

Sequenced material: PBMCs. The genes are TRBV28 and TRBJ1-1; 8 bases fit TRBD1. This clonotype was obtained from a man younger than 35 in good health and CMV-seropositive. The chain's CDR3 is CASSETGVNTEAFF. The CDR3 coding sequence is TGTGCCAGCAGTGAGACAGGGGTGAACACTGAAGCTTTCTTT.